This T cell receptor beta chain comes out of a study of blood T cell repertoires in COVID-19 (dated by TCRdb to about 2020). In the study overall: Collaborator samples came from the United States, Italy and Spain and covered acute and convalescent phases of COVID-19. The prospective study material was composed of cDNA or gDNA derived from T cells, B-cell-depleted T cells, or PBMCs. The dataset comprised deeply sampled blood TCRbeta repertoires from subjects exposed to, actively infected with, or recovered from COVID-19. The repertoires were made available in a free public database intended to serve as a resource for research on the immune response to SARS-CoV-2. Samples were obtained from the ongoing ImmuneRACE study (first 160 participants) and from about 1,300 subjects provided by 6 global collaborators. Nearly every sample came with metadata listing a de-identified subject ID, COVID-19 status, age in years and sex. Where HLA class I and class II types were available, the types were taken from metadata supplied by the sample provider, not from assay-based typing.

As concerns this clone: No cognate antigen has been identified for it. No base quality values were provided; no much bigger clone lies one nucleotide off.

One collaborating source in Seattle enrolled patients while the patients were actively infected and followed the patients over time throughout the course of disease. Each collaborating institution followed its own protocols to collect whole blood in K2EDTA tubes. For TCRbeta analysis, collaborators shipped samples in one of three forms: frozen whole blood, isolated PBMCs, or DNA extracted from either of those sample types. TCRbeta CDR3 regions were amplified from genomic DNA using the immunoSEQ Assay, a bias-controlled multiplex PCR. The published analysis was carried out like this. The number of nucleated cells in each sample was estimated from the amplification of reference gene primers within the assay. Sequence reads were collapsed and filtered to measure the absolute abundance of every unique TCRbeta CDR3 rearrangement. Productive Simpson clonality was computed per sample as the square root of Simpson's diversity index over productive rearrangements. Not all clones reach the TCRdb copy of this immuneACCESS table, which keeps in-frame sequences only. Checked studies attribute under half of the gap to unresolved V genes and leave the rest unexplained. V, J and clone size derive from that table, while D and trimming were established from the DNA sequence. In this sample the table shows approximately 150,000 clones, less than 90% of which occur a single time. The ten most abundant clones make up roughly 2.5% of the sample.

Trimming takes 4 bases off V and 4 bases off J; junction bases not matched to a gene: 12. CDR1 and CDR2, looked up from the germline V gene, are SGHRS and YFSETQ. The CDR3 holds 16 amino acids from the cysteine to the phenylalanine. Only the CDR3 DNA is retained, 48 bases long and in frame from the first base. General study outcomes and caveats: The amount of clinical and demographic metadata varied by source and participant and was provided uncurated.

The chain is made from TRBV5-1 and TRBJ2-7; 9 central nucleotides agree with TRBD1. The TCR comes from a human donor with COVID-19, enrolled during active disease. The donor label of this sample is uncertain. Sequenced: peripheral blood. The sequence in DNA is TGCGCCAGCAGCCCGAGGACCGGGACAGGGCTATACGAGCAGTACTTC. This gives the protein CASSPRTGTGLYEQYF.